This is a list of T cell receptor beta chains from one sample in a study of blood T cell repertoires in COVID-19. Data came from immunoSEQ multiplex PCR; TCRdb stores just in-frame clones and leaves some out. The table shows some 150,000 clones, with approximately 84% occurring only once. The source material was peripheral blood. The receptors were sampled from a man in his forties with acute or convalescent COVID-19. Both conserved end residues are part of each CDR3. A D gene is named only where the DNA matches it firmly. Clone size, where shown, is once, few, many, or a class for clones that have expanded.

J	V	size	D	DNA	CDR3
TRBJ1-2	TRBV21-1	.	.	TGTGCCAGCAGCGAAGACAGCCGCTATGGCTACACCTTC	CASSEDSRYGYTF
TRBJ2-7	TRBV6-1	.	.	TGTGCCAGCAGTGAGAGCCTCTACGAGCAGTACTTC	CASSESLYEQYF
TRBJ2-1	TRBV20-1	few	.	TGCAGTGCTAGTGGCCTGGGGGGGCACCTCGTGAATGAGCAGTTCTTC	CSASGLGGHLVNEQFF
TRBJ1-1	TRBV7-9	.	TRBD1	TGTGCCAGCAGGGTGGGACAGTCGAACACTGAAGCTTTCTTT	CASRVGQSNTEAFF
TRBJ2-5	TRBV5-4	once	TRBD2	TGTGCCAGCAGCTTAACTAGCGGGGGGGCAGGGGAGACCCAGTACTTC	CASSLTSGGAGETQYF
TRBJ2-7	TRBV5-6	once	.	TGTGCCAGCAGCCTACTCCAGGGGAAGTACGAGCAGTACTTC	CASSLLQGKYEQYF
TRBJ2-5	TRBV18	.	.	TGTGCCAGTTCACTAGGACAGCAAGAGACCCAGTACTTC	CASSLGQQETQYF
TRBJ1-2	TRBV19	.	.	TGTGCCAGTAGCCCTCGTGGAGTTAACTATGGCTACACCTTC	CASSPRGVNYGYTF
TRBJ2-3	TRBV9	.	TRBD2	TGTGCCAGCAGCCCCCTCCGGACTAGCGGAGCCACAGATACGCAGTATTTT	CASSPLRTSGATDTQYF
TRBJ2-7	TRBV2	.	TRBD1	TGTGCCAGCAGTCCGGGACAGCCCAACTACGAGCAGTACTTC	CASSPGQPNYEQYF
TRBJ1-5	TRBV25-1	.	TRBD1	TGTGCCAGCAGTGACCTCATTAGGGACAGGAGTCGCAATCAGCCCCAGCATTTT	CASSDLIRDRSRNQPQHF
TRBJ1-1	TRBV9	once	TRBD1	TGTGCCAGCAGCGGCCGACAGGGGAACACTGAAGCTTTCTTT	CASSGRQGNTEAFF
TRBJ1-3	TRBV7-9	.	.	TGTGCCAGCAGGGACCCAGGGGTCTCTGGAAACACCATATATTTT	CASRDPGVSGNTIYF
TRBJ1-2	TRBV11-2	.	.	TGTGCCAGCAGCCCCGGCGGGGGCCGGGGGGATGGCTACACCTTC	CASSPGGGRGDGYTF
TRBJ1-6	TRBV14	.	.	TGTGCCAGCAGTTGGGAGGGATCACCCCTCCACTTT	CASSWEGSPLHF
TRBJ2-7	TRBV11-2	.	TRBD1	TGTGCCAGCAGCTTGCGTCCCGGGACAGGGATCTACGAGCAGTACTTC	CASSLRPGTGIYEQYF
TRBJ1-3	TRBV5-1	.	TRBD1	TGCGCCAGTAGACCGGGACAGGGGAATGTAGGGTCTGGAAACACCATATATTTT	CASRPGQGNVGSGNTIYF
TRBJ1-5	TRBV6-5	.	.	TGTGCCAGCAGCCAAGCCCGGGAGCCCCAGCATTTT	CASSQAREPQHF
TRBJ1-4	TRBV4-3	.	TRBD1	TGCGCCAGCAGCCAAGATTGGGGGACAGGGGAAAAACTGTTTTTT	CASSQDWGTGEKLFF
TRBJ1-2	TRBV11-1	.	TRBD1	TGTGCCAGCACCCCGGACAGGGACTATGGCTACACCTTC	CASTPDRDYGYTF
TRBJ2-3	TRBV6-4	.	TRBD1	TGTGCCAGCAGTGAGGACACAGGGGCAGATACGCAGTATTTT	CASSEDTGADTQYF
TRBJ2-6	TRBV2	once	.	TGTGCCAGCAGTGTTGGGGCCGGGGCCAACGTCCTGACTTTC	CASSVGAGANVLTF
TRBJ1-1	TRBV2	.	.	TGTGCCAGCGGGTCGACAGAAGCTTTCTTT	CASGSTEAFF
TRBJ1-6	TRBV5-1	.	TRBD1	TGCGCCAGCAGCTTGGGACAGGGGTATAATTCACCCCTCCACTTT	CASSLGQGYNSPLHF
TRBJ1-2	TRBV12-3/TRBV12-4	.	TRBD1	TGTGCCAGCAGGGGGGACAGGAGATATGGCTACACCTTC	CASRGDRRYGYTF
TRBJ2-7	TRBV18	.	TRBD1	TGTGCCAGCTCACCACTCCCGGGACAGGGTACAAACGAGCAGTACTTC	CASSPLPGQGTNEQYF
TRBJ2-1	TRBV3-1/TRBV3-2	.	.	TGTGCCAGCAGTTACAGGGATGAGCAGTTCTTC	CASSYRDEQFF
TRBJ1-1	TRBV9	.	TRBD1	TGTGCCAGCACCCTCATGCCCCCCCAGGGGGTTGAAGCTTTCTTT	CASTLMPPQGVEAFF
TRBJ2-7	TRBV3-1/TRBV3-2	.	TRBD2	TGTGCCAGCAGCCGAGGGTCTTGCGGGGGGATCTCCTACGAGCAGTACTTC	CASSRGSCGGISYEQYF
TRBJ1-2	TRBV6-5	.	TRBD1	TGTGCCAGCAGTTTTGACAGGGGAGGTCGTGGCTACACCTTC	CASSFDRGGRGYTF
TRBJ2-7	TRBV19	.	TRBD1	TGTGCCAGTACTAAGTCAGGGGGAACCTACGAGCAGTACTTC	CASTKSGGTYEQYF
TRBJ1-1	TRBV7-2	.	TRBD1	TGTGCCAGCAGCTTAGGGGGACAGGGGGCTCTTGAAGCTTTCTTT	CASSLGGQGALEAFF
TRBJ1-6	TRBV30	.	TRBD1	TGTGCCTGGAGTGAACCGGGACAGGGGAATTCACCCCTCCACTTT	CAWSEPGQGNSPLHF
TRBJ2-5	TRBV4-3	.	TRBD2	TGCGCCAGCAGCCCCTCGGGGGGGCCGGAAGAGACCCAGTACTTC	CASSPSGGPEETQYF
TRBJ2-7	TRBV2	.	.	TGTGCCAGCAGTGAGCTCTCACCCACCCCTGGGCACGAGCAGTACTTC	CASSELSPTPGHEQYF
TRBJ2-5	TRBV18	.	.	TGTGCCAGCTCACCGCCCTCCGTCAGCCAAGAGACCCAGTACTTC	CASSPPSVSQETQYF
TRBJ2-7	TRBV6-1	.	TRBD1	TGTGCCAGCAGTGAATTTCCTGGGACAGCGAGCATTCAGCAGTACTTC	CASSEFPGTASIQQYF
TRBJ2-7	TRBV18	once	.	TGTGCCAGCTCACCAGCGACAGGCGATCGGTACTTC	CASSPATGDRYF
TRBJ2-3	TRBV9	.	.	TGTGCCAGCAGCGTAGAACCCACTAGCACAGATACGCAGTATTTT	CASSVEPTSTDTQYF
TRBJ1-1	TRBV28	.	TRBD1	TGTGCCAGCAGTCCTAACAGGGGGCGATTCGCTTTCTTT	CASSPNRGRFAFF
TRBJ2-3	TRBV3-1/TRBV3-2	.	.	TGTGCCAGCAGCCAAGATTCAGGGGGGTCCACAGATACGCAGTATTTT	CASSQDSGGSTDTQYF
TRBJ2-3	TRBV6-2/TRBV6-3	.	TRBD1	TGTGCCAGCAGTGACCAGTCCCGGACAGGGGGTAGGGCAGATACGCAGTATTTT	CASSDQSRTGGRADTQYF
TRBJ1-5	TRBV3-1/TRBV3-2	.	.	TGTGCCAGCAGCCTTCCCAAGTACTTATCACAGCATTTT	CASSLPKYLSQHF
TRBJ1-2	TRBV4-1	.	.	TGCGCCAGCAGCCAAGAGTTCCCCAGCGCAGTCTATGGCTACACCTTC	CASSQEFPSAVYGYTF
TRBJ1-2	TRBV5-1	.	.	TGCGCCAGCAGCCCTGAACACAGGGATGGCTACACCTTC	CASSPEHRDGYTF
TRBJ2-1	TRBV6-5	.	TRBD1	TGTGCCAGCAGTTACCCGGGACAGGGTAGAAGCAATGAGCAGTTCTTC	CASSYPGQGRSNEQFF